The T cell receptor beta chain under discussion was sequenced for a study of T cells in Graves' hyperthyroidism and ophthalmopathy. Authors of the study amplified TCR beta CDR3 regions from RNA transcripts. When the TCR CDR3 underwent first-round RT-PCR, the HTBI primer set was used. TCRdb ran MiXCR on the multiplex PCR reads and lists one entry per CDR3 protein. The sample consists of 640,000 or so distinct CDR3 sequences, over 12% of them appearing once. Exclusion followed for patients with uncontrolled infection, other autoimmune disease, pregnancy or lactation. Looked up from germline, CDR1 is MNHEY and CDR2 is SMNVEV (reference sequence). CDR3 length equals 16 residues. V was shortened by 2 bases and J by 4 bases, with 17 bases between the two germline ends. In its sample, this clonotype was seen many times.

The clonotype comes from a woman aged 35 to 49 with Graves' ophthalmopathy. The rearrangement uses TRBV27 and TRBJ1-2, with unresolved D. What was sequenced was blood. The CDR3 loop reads CASSLGLSKGVYGYTF. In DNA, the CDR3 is TGTGCCAGCAGTTTAGGCCTTTCGAAGGGCGTCTATGGCTACACCTTC.